Presented here are 3 T cell receptor beta chains from one specimen sequenced in a study of blood T cells in healthy people across ages. A J-beta primer mix and a sample-barcoded 5' primer were used in a second PCR of about 7 to 12 cycles. From the 5' RACE reads, TCRdb called clonotypes with MiXCR, one entry per CDR3 protein. Among approximately 800,000 distinct CDR3 sequences listed, 35% to 50% were seen once. Material for sequencing was blood. Receptors originate from a man older than 75 in good health.

In its sample, this clonotype was seen many times. The rearrangement links TRBV12-3 or TRBV12-4 to TRBJ2-7; D gene unclear. The V end lost 5 bases, the J end lost 0 bases, and 8 bases lay between the germline ends. This CDR3 has 13 residues. CDR3 protein: CASSDDFSYEQYF. CDR3 coding DNA: TGTGCCAGCAGTGATGACTTCTCCTACGAGCAGTACTTC.

In its sample, this clonotype was seen a few times. The chain couples TRBV5-1 to TRBJ2-1, with 8 bases fitting TRBD2. This CDR3 has 17 residues. V was clipped by 0 bases and J by 5 bases; unmatched bases: 10. CDR1 and CDR2 from the germline V gene are SGHRS and YFSETQ. CDR3 sequence: CASSLGRGTRRHNEQFF. The CDR3 nucleotides read TGCGCCAGCAGCTTGGGGAGGGGGACTAGGAGGCACAATGAGCAGTTCTTC.

This CDR3 reads CASSEAKAANTEAFF. For the CDR3, the DNA is TGTGCCAGCAGTGAAGCTAAGGCCGCGAACACTGAAGCTTTCTTT. This chain links TRBV2 with TRBJ1-1, with unresolved D. Germline V gives CDR1 SNHLY, CDR2 FYNNEI. The CDR3 sequence is 15 residues long. V lost 0 bases to trimming and J lost 1 base, with 9 bases between them.